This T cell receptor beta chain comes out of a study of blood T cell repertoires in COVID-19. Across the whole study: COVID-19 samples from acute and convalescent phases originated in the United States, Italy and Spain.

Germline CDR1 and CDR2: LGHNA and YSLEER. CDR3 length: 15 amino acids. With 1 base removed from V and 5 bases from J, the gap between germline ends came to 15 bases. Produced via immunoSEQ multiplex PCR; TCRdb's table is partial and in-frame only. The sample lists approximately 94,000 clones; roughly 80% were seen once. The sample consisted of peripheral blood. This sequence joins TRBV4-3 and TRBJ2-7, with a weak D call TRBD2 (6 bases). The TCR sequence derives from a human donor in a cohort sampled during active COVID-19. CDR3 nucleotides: TGCGCCAGCAGCCAAGGACTAGTGCCTTCGAACGAGCAGTACTTC. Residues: CASSQGLVPSNEQYF.